This T cell receptor beta chain originates from a study of blood T cell repertoires in COVID-19. For the study at large: PBMCs, B-cell-depleted T cells, or T cells were the source of the cDNA or gDNA that made up the material.

The authors' processing: Counts of nucleated cells, estimated from reference gene primer amplification, were obtained. This table comes from immunoSEQ multiplex PCR, and its TCRdb copy is limited to in-frame clones, with some not included. The D gene and trimming were derived from the DNA, and the V and J assignments and clone size from that table. The table lists under 150,000 clones, approximately 86% of them singletons. The sequence was collected from a woman aged 40 to 50 with active or convalescent COVID-19. Sequencing used peripheral blood.

CDR3 sequence reads: CASSQGTANTEAFF. The CDR3 bases are TGTGCCAGCAGCCAAGGGACAGCGAACACTGAAGCTTTCTTT. The chain is built from TRBV3-1 (or the pseudogene TRBV3-2) and TRBJ1-1; maybe TRBD1 (6 bases). Trimming cost V 1 base and J 1 base, with 7 bases left between them. Germline CDR1 LGHDT, CDR2 YNNKEL (reference sequence). This CDR3 is 14 amino acids long.